The sequence of this T cell receptor beta chain was determined in a study of blood T cell repertoires in COVID-19. Study background: The United States, Italy and Spain provided the acute and convalescent COVID-19 samples. PBMCs, B-cell-depleted T cells, or T cells provided the cDNA or gDNA that made up the material.

The V end lost 1 base, the J end lost 4 bases, and 5 bases lay between the germline ends. Looked up from germline, CDR1 is MNHNS and CDR2 is SASEGT. This CDR3 has 13 amino acids. Authors' processing steps: Reference gene primer amplification gave nucleated cell count estimates. Method: immunoSEQ multiplex PCR; TCRdb's copy keeps in-frame clones and lacks some. That table is the source of V, J and clone size, and D and trimming were worked out from the DNA. The profile shows some 120,000 clones, over 75% of them singletons. This clonotype was obtained from a man aged 70 or older with active or convalescent COVID-19. The chain combines TRBV6-1 with TRBJ1-5; unclear D gene. Sequenced input: peripheral blood. DNA for the CDR3: TGTGCCAGCAGTGAAGTAGAGAATCAGCCCCAGCATTTT. It encodes CASSEVENQPQHF.